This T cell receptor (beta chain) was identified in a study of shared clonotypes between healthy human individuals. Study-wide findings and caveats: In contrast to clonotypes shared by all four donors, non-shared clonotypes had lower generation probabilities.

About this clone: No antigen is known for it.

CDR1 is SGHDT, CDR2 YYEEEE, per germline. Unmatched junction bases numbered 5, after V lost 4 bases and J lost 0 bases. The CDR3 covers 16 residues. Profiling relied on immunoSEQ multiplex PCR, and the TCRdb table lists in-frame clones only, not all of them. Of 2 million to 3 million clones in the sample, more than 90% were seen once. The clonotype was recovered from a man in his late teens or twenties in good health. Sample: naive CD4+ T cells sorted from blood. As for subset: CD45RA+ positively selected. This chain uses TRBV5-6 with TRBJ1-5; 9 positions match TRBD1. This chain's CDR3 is CASSIGTGNSNQPQHF. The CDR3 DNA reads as TGTGCCAGCAGCATCGGGACAGGGAATAGCAATCAGCCCCAGCATTTT.